The clone carrying this T cell receptor (beta chain) was seen once. This CDR3 has 13 amino acids. Trimming pared 6 bases from V and 0 bases from J, leaving 9 bases between. Germline assignment: CDR1 SGHRS and CDR2 YFSETQ. The PCR employed 60 Vbeta primers together with 13 Jbeta primers. The table came from immunoSEQ multiplex PCR; TCRdb's copy has only in-frame clones and leaves some out. Seen here are approximately 160,000 clones, 68% observed once, and the top ten hold less than 1.5%. This record comes from a study of cytomegalovirus exposure and HLA in healthy donors. Sequences were obtained from PBMCs. This sequence was found in a man aged 50-60 years in good health and CMV-seronegative. The rearrangement uses TRBV5-1 and TRBJ1-1, with D perhaps TRBD1 (5 bases). Here the CDR3 DNA reads TGCGCCAGCAATAAAGGGGTGAACACTGAAGCTTTCTTT. Its translation is CASNKGVNTEAFF.